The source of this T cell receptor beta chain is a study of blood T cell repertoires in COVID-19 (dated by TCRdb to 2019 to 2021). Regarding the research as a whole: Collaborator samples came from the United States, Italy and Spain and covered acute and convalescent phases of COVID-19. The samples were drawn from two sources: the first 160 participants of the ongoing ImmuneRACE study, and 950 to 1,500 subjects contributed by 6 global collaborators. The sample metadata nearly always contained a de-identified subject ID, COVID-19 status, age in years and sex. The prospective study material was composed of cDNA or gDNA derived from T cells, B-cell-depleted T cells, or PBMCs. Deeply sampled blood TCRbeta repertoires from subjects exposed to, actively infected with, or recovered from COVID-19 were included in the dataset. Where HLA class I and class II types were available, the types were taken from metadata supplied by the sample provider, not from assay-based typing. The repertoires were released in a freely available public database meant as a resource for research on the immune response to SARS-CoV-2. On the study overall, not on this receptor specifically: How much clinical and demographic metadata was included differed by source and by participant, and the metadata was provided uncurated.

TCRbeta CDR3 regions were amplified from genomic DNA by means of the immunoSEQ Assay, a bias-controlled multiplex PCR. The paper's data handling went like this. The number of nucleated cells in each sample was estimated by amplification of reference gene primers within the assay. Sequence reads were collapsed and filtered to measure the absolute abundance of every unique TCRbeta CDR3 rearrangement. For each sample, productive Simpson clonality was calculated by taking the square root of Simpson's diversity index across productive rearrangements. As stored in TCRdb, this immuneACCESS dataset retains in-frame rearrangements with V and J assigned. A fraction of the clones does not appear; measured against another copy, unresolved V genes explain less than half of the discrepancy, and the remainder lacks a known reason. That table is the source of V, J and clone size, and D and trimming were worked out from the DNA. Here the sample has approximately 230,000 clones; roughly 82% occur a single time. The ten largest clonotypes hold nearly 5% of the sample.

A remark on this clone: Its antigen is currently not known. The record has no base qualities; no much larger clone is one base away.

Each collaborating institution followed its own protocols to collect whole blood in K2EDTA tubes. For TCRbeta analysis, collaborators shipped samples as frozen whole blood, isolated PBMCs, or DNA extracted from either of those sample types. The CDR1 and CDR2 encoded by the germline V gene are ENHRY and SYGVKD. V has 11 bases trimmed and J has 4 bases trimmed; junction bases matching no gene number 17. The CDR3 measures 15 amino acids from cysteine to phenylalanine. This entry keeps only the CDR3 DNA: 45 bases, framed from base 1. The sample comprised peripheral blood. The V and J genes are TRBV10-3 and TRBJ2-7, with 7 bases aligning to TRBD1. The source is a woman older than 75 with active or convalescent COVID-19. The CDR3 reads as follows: CASRPGTENIYEQYF. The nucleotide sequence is TGTGCCTCAAGGCCGGGGACAGAGAACATTTACGAGCAGTACTTC.